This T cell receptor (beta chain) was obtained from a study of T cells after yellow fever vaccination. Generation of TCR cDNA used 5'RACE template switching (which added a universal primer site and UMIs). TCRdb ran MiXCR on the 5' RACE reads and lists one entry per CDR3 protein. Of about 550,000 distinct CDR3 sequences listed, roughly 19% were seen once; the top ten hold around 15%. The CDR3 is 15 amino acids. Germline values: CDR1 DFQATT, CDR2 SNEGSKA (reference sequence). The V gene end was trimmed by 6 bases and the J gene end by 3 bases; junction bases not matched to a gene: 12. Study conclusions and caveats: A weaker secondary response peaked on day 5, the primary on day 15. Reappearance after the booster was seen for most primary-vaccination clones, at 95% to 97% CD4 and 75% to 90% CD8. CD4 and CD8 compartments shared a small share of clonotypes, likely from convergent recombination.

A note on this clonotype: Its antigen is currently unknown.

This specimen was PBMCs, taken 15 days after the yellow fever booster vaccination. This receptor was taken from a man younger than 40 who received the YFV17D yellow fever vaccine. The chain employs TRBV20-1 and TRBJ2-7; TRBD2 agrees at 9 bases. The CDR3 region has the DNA TGCAGTGCAAACAGGGCGGGAGGGATACGCTACGAGCAGTACTTC. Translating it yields CSANRAGGIRYEQYF.